The 7 T cell receptor beta chains given below trace back to one sample, sequenced in a study of cytomegalovirus exposure and HLA in healthy donors. In the PCR, 60 Vbeta and 13 Jbeta primers were used. Only in-frame clones appear in the TCRdb table, and some are missing; sequencing was by immunoSEQ multiplex PCR. Among 35,000 to 55,000 clones listed, roughly half were seen once. The sequenced sample was PBMCs. These receptors all stem from a man in his sixties in good health and CMV-seronegative.

The chain uses TRBV4-2 and TRBJ2-2; TRBD2 agrees at 10 bases. V shed 4 bases and J 3 bases; nucleotides not matched to a gene: 5. Germline values: CDR1 LGHNA, CDR2 YNFKEQ. The CDR3 covers 16 residues. This CDR3 reads CASSPRSGRDTGELFF. CDR3 sequence (DNA): TGTGCCAGCAGCCCTCGGAGCGGGAGGGACACCGGGGAGCTGTTTTTT.

This clone showed up just a few times. The rearrangement links TRBV5-8 to TRBJ2-2, with 14 bases fitting TRBD2. Germline V gene lookup returns CDR1 SGHTS and CDR2 YDEGEE. The V gene end was trimmed by 4 bases and the J gene end by 6 bases; junction bases not matched to a gene: 8. The CDR3 loop spans 17 amino acids. The DNA for the CDR3 is TGTGCCAGCAGCCCCACCGGGACTAGCGGGAGTGCCGGGGAGCTGTTTTTT. This codes for CASSPTGTSGSAGELFF.

The J gene is TRBJ2-5, the V gene TRBV15; D gene unclear. Per germline, CDR1 LNHNV and CDR2 YYDKDF (reference sequence). Trimming removed 8 bases at V and 2 bases at J, with 15 bases between. This CDR3 spans 14 amino acids. The CDR3 is CATSLSLTQETQYF. Written as DNA, the CDR3 is TGTGCCACCTCTTTGTCACTCACGCAAGAGACCCAGTACTTC.

The table lists this clone with a count of one. Here the CDR3 reads CASTRTDAYEQYF. The CDR3, as DNA: TGTGCCAGCACCCGGACAGACGCCTACGAGCAGTACTTC. The chain recombines TRBV6-1 with TRBJ2-7; the D gene is possibly TRBD1 (6 bases). This CDR3 is built from 13 residues. Germline V gene lookup returns CDR1 MNHNS and CDR2 SASEGT. The V end was cut by 7 bases, the J end by 2 bases, with 12 bases between.

V gene TRBV6-5 combines with J gene TRBJ1-1, with D perhaps TRBD1 (5 bases). V lost 10 bases to trimming and J lost 4 bases, with 13 bases between them. The CDR3 is made up of 12 amino acids. The germline V gene encodes CDR1 MNHEY and CDR2 SVGAGI. The CDR3 region has the DNA TGTGCCACCCGGGGGGGTGGCACTGAAGCTTTCTTT. Its protein product is CATRGGGTEAFF.

This clone was seen just once. At one end, the junction sequence differs from germline, possibly due to a read error. V and J are TRBV25-1 and TRBJ1-1, with 11 bases that match TRBD1. The CDR3 sequence is 15 residues long. The germline V gene has CDR1 MGHDK and CDR2 SYGVNS. The CDR3 region has the DNA TGTGCCAGCAGTGACCCGGGACAGGGGGACACTGAAGTTTTCTTT. Protein sequence: CASSDPGQGDTEVFF.

CDR3 sequence reads: CASSGGMGTEAFF. Here the CDR3 DNA reads TGTGCCAGCAGCGGGGGGATGGGCACTGAAGCTTTCTTT. The gene calls are TRBV7-2 and TRBJ1-1, with a tentative D call TRBD1 (5 bases). Trimming took 5 bases from V and 4 from J, leaving 11 bases between them. The CDR3 has 13 amino acids. The germline V gene encodes CDR1 SGHTA and CDR2 FQGNSA.